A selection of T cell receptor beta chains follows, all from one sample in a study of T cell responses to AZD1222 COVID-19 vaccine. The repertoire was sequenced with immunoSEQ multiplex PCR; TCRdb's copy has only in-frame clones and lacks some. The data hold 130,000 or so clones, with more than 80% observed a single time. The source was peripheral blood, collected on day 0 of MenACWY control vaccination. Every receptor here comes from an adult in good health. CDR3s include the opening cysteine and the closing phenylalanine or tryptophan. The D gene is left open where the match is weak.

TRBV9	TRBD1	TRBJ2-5	CASSFAGQDSGTQYF	TGTGCCAGCAGCTTCGCCGGACAGGATTCGGGGACCCAGTACTTC
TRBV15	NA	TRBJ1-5	CATSSTGRSNQPQHF	TGTGCCACCAGCAGTACAGGGAGAAGCAATCAGCCCCAGCATTTT
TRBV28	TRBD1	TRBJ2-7	CASSPPGQDYEQYF	TGTGCCAGCAGCCCCCCGGGACAGGACTACGAGCAGTACTTC
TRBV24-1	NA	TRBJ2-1	CATLYHEQFF	TGTGCCACTTTATATCATGAGCAGTTCTTC
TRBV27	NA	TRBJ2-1	CASSLEVEDEQFF	TGTGCCAGCAGTTTGGAGGTTGAGGATGAGCAGTTCTTC
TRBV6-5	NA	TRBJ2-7	CASSWATAASYEQYF	TGTGCCAGCAGTTGGGCGACCGCTGCGTCCTACGAGCAGTACTTC
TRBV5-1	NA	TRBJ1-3	CASSFTAGDPSGNTIYF	TGCGCCAGCAGCTTCACCGCAGGGGACCCCTCTGGAAACACCATATATTTT
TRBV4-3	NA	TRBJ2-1	CASSQDPRGASVEQFF	TGCGCCAGCAGCCAAGATCCCAGGGGCGCGTCGGTTGAGCAGTTCTTC
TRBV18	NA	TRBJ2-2	CASSPGLGKVAGELFF	TGTGCCAGCTCACCAGGGCTGGGGAAGGTGGCCGGGGAGCTGTTTTTT
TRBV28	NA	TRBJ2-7	CASSSGHSYEQYF	TGTGCCAGCAGTTCCGGACACTCCTACGAGCAGTACTTC